This T cell receptor (beta chain) was obtained from a study of blood T cells in healthy people across ages. The V and J ends lost 2 bases and 3 bases respectively, with 5 bases between them. This CDR3 is built from 14 residues. Per germline, CDR1 KGHSH and CDR2 LQKENI. With a J-beta primer mix and a sample-barcoded 5' primer, a second PCR ran about 6 to 11 cycles. TCRdb passed the 5' RACE reads through MiXCR, listing each CDR3 protein once. The table has fewer than 1,200,000 distinct CDR3 sequences, 20% to 25% seen once. It was around 10 milliliters of peripheral blood that were drawn from each donor. The authors extracted at least 6 micrograms of total RNA per sample. The sample was also linked to a second study, of T cells of mothers and their children. This second study says: A second PCR was performed with the M1S primer. This primer added sample barcodes and 2-4 random nucleotides. Overlap in related mother-child pairs always slightly exceeded unrelated pairs, never significantly.

The chain combines TRBV18 with TRBJ2-6; D is unresolved. Sequencing input: blood. The sequence was obtained from a girl aged 2 to 10 in good health. For the CDR3, the DNA is TGTGCCAGCTCACCATCCCGTGGGGCCAACGTCCTGACTTTC. Translation gives CASSPSRGANVLTF.